This T cell receptor (beta chain) was identified in a study of blood T cell repertoires in COVID-19. Overall study context: T cells, B-cell-depleted T cells, or PBMCs provided the cDNA or gDNA that served as material.

How the authors handled the data: Reference gene primer amplification gave estimated nucleated cell counts. Using immunoSEQ multiplex PCR, the repertoire was profiled, and TCRdb retains in-frame clones only, with some absent. The V and J calls and clone size come from that table; D and trimming were worked out from the DNA. The data hold roughly 290,000 clones, with around nine tenths observed a single time. During active infection, Seattle patients enrolled and were then monitored through disease. Trimming at V came to 6 bases and at J to 5 bases, leaving 6 bases not matched to a gene. There are 13 residues in the CDR3. CDR1 is MDHEN and CDR2 is SYDVKM in the germline V gene.

The clonotype originates from a woman aged 30 to 39 with COVID-19, enrolled during active disease. The V gene is TRBV28, the J gene TRBJ1-1, with 7 bases lining up with TRBD1. The sequenced sample was peripheral blood. This chain's CDR3 is CASSSTGETEAFF. As DNA, the CDR3 is TGTGCCAGCAGCTCTACAGGGGAGACTGAAGCTTTCTTT.